A single sample gave rise to the 10 T cell receptor beta chains below, sequenced in a study of blood T cell repertoires in COVID-19. Here immunoSEQ multiplex PCR was the method, and the copy in TCRdb shows in-frame clones only, minus some. The sample records roughly 97,000 clones, around 87% being singletons. Input material: peripheral blood. Receptors originate from a human donor in a cohort sampled during active COVID-19.

The rearrangement joins TRBV2 to TRBJ2-7; 7 bases align to TRBD1. Trimming cost V 4 bases and J 10 bases; bases outside gene matches: 7. Germline CDR1 is SNHLY and CDR2 is FYNNEI. The CDR3 runs to 12 residues. The CDR3 DNA sequence: TGTGCCAGCAGTGGACTCCGACAGGGTCAGTACTTC. The encoded protein is CASSGLRQGQYF.

CDR3 region: CASSSEATIYF. The CDR3 coding sequence is TGTGCCAGCAGTTCTGAGGCCACCATATATTTT. This chain links TRBV2 with TRBJ1-3; D unresolved. The CDR3 sequence is 11 residues long. Germline assignment: CDR1 SNHLY and CDR2 FYNNEI. Trimming left V 5 bases short and J 9 bases short, with 8 bases between. The complete variable domain, with remaining parts taken from reference TRBV2 and TRBJ1-3, reads EPEVTQTPSHQVTQMGQEVILRCVPISNHLYFYWYRQILGQKVEFLVSFYNNEISEKSEIFDDQFSVERPDGSNFTLKIRSTKLEDSAMYFCASSSEATIYFGEGSWLTVV.

This clone was recorded once. The V and J genes are TRBV2 and TRBJ1-6; 8 bases align to TRBD1. The CDR3 is 15 residues long. Germline V lookup: CDR1 SNHLY, CDR2 FYNNEI. Losses at the gene ends were 6 bases for V and 8 bases for J; bases not matched to a gene: 9. The CDR3 is CASRKGRGRDSPLHF. The DNA of the CDR3 is TGTGCCAGCAGGAAGGGCAGGGGGCGGGATTCACCCCTCCACTTT. The complete variable domain, with remaining parts taken from reference TRBV2 and TRBJ1-6, reads EPEVTQTPSHQVTQMGQEVILRCVPISNHLYFYWYRQILGQKVEFLVSFYNNEISEKSEIFDDQFSVERPDGSNFTLKIRSTKLEDSAMYFCASRKGRGRDSPLHFGNGTRLTVT.

The chain combines TRBV7-9 with TRBJ2-1; 13 bases are shared with TRBD2. Per germline, CDR1 SEHNR and CDR2 FQNEAQ (reference sequence). This CDR3 comprises 19 residues. V shed 10 bases, J shed 4 bases, and the junction held 19 bases outside the gene matches. CDR3 coding DNA: TGTGCCATCTTACCCGGGACAGGGGGACTAGCGGGATTATACAATGAGCAGTTCTTC. Translation: CAILPGTGGLAGLYNEQFF.

The rearrangement links TRBV5-1 to TRBJ2-1, with 12 bases fitting TRBD2. The CDR3 spans 17 residues. Germline lookup yields CDR1 SGHRS and CDR2 YFSETQ. Germline trimming cut 4 bases from V and 8 bases from J; bases unmatched to any gene: 13. CDR3 residues: CASSATLAGGLGDEQFF. The CDR3 region has the DNA TGCGCCAGCAGCGCCACACTAGCGGGAGGCCTTGGGGATGAGCAGTTCTTC.

V usage is TRBV4-1 and J usage is TRBJ2-1, with TRBD1 matching 10 bases. CDR3 length: 17 residues. Losses at the gene ends were 4 bases for V and 6 bases for J; bases not matched to a gene: 12. Germline CDR1 reads MGHRA; CDR2 reads YSYEKL. CDR3 in amino acids: CASSRWRRDRGPNEQFF. CDR3 DNA sequence: TGCGCCAGCAGCCGTTGGCGGAGGGACAGGGGACCCAATGAGCAGTTCTTC.

The rearrangement links TRBV2 to TRBJ2-3; tentative D call: TRBD2 (6 bases). This CDR3 comprises 12 residues. Per germline, CDR1 SNHLY and CDR2 FYNNEI. The ends were cut back, 4 bases at V and 10 bases at J, with 12 bases in the middle. CDR3 DNA sequence: TGTGCCAGCAGTGTGGGGACTGGGGCGCAGTATTTT. It encodes CASSVGTGAQYF.

V and J are TRBV7-9 and TRBJ2-3; the D is unclear. The CDR3 sequence is 15 residues long. The V and J ends lost 11 bases and 2 bases respectively, with 20 bases between them. CDR1 is SEHNR and CDR2 is FQNEAQ in the germline V gene (reference sequence). The CDR3 DNA follows: TGTGCCGTTTCCGGTCCGAGGTCTTCCACAGATACGCAGTATTTT. It specifies CAVSGPRSSTDTQYF.

The rearrangement links TRBV18 to TRBJ1-2; D gene uncertain. CDR1 KGHSH and CDR2 LQKENI come from the germline V gene. Trimming stripped 2 bases from V and 1 base from J, with 8 bases between. The CDR3 is 14 residues long. CDR3 in amino acids: CASSPDKVNYGYTF. The CDR3 DNA follows: TGTGCCAGCTCACCAGACAAGGTTAACTATGGCTACACCTTC.

The CDR3 sequence: CASSIWGLTDRGGGGNIQYF. Here the CDR3 DNA reads TGTGCCAGTAGTATATGGGGGCTGACCGACAGGGGAGGAGGAGGAAACATTCAGTACTTC. The chain carries TRBV19 and TRBJ2-4; 8 bases fit TRBD1. CDR1 is LNHDA and CDR2 is SQIVND in the germline V gene (reference sequence). J was trimmed by 6 bases and V by 2 bases; bases with no gene match: 21. The CDR3 spans 20 residues.